Below, 32 T cell receptor beta chains from the same sample are listed, as sequenced in a study of cytotoxic CD8 clonotypes in ibrutinib-treated CLL. The assay was immunoSEQ multiplex PCR, and TCRdb's table has in-frame clones only and misses some. The sample has tens of thousands of clones; 55% to 70% are singletons. The starting material was PBMCs, obtained after 24 months of ibrutinib treatment. These receptors came from a human donor with chronic lymphocytic leukemia.

This clone was seen a few times. CDR3 loop: CASSFGASYEQYF. CDR3 nucleotides: TGTGCCAGCAGCTTCGGGGCCTCCTACGAGCAGTACTTC. The chain carries TRBV4-2 and TRBJ2-7; D is tentatively TRBD1 or TRBD2 (5 bases each). Germline CDR1 LGHNA, CDR2 YNFKEQ. CDR3 length equals 13 residues. V was cut by 5 bases and J by 0 bases, with 8 bases left in between.

The chain couples TRBV6-6 to TRBJ2-5; D ambiguous. The CDR3 runs 12 residues. Trimming left V 0 bases short and J 5 bases short, with 4 bases between. CDR1 and CDR2 (germline): MNHNY, SVGAGI (reference sequence). The CDR3 DNA reads TGTGCCAGCAGTTACTCGCGGGAGACCCAGTACTTC. Translation: CASSYSRETQYF.

This chain uses TRBV1 with TRBJ1-5; the table's D gene call, TRBD1, was not cross checked with the DNA. TRBV1 is tagged as a pseudogene. The CDR3 extends over 12 amino acids. The CDR3 protein is CTSMVGAMPQHF. The DNA of the CDR3 is TGCACCAGCATGGTAGGGGCTATGCCCCAGCATTTT.

The V gene is TRBV11-1, the J gene TRBJ1-1, with a weak D call TRBD1 (6 bases). V shed 5 bases and J shed 1 base, with 14 bases lying between them. The CDR3 sequence is 15 residues long. CDR1 SGHAT and CDR2 FQDESV come from the germline V gene (reference sequence). The CDR3 sequence is CASSHSGVKNTEAFF. The CDR3 DNA reads as TGTGCCAGCAGCCACTCAGGGGTCAAGAACACTGAAGCTTTCTTT.

In its sample, this clone was seen a few times. J is TRBJ1-2 and V is TRBV2; D is perhaps TRBD1 (5 bases). The V end lost 7 bases, the J end lost 4 bases, and 16 bases lay between the germline ends. This CDR3 spans 14 amino acids. Germline CDR1 SNHLY, CDR2 FYNNEI. The DNA of the CDR3 is TGTGCCAGCACCCCAGCCCGAGGGGCCTATGGCTACACCTTC. It encodes CASTPARGAYGYTF.

The chain links TRBV7-9 to TRBJ2-1; TRBD1 aligns across 7 bases. Germline V gene data show CDR1 as SEHNR and CDR2 as FQNEAQ (reference sequence). The CDR3 spans 15 residues. The V segment lost 2 bases and the J segment 8 bases; nucleotides outside the gene matches: 9. The CDR3 reads CASSLLQGLGDEQFF. CDR3 bases: TGTGCCAGCAGCTTATTACAGGGGCTAGGAGATGAGCAGTTCTTC.

This chain links TRBV7-9 with TRBJ2-5, with D perhaps TRBD2 (6 bases). Germline values: CDR1 SEHNR, CDR2 FQNEAQ (reference sequence). This CDR3 is built from 14 residues. The V gene lost 5 bases and the J gene lost 5 bases, with 15 bases spanning the gap. The CDR3: CASSLGGGPETQYF. Written as DNA, the CDR3 is TGTGCCAGCAGCCTTGGAGGAGGGCCGGAGACCCAGTACTTC.

This clone has just one count. The chain links TRBV12-5 to TRBJ2-1; 7 nucleotides agree with TRBD1. Germline V CDR1 and CDR2: LGHNT, FRNRAP. CDR3 length: 15 residues. The ends lost 2 bases at V and 7 bases at J; junction bases unmatched: 8. In nucleotides, the CDR3 is TGTGCTAGTGGTTTGAGCAGGGGGATTGAGAATGAGCAGTTCTTC. This codes for CASGLSRGIENEQFF.

The chain combines TRBV19 with TRBJ2-4; 12 nucleotides line up with TRBD1. The CDR3 runs 18 residues. Germline V gene lookup returns CDR1 LNHDA and CDR2 SQIVND (reference sequence). With V trimmed by 9 bases and J by 0 bases, 12 bases remained unmatched. The CDR3 sequence: CASLPGQGAGIAKNIQYF. For the CDR3, the DNA is TGTGCCAGCCTTCCGGGACAGGGGGCCGGGATAGCCAAAAACATTCAGTACTTC.

V and J are TRBV28 and TRBJ1-1; 8 bases match TRBD1. CDR3 length: 14 residues. Per the germline V gene, CDR1 is MDHEN and CDR2 is SYDVKM. The ends lost 4 bases at V and 7 bases at J; junction bases unmatched: 8. CDR3 residues: CASSSTAGGGEAFF. CDR3 DNA sequence: TGTGCCAGCAGTTCCACAGCAGGGGGCGGTGAAGCTTTCTTT. The entire variable domain, with the rest obtained from reference TRBV28 and TRBJ1-1, is as follows: DVKVTQSSRYLVKRTGEKVFLECVQDMDHENMFWYRQDPGLGLRLIYFSYDVKMKEKGDIPEGYSVSREKKERFSLILESASTNQTSMYLCASSSTAGGGEAFFGQGTRLTVV.

This clone was detected ten times or more. J is TRBJ1-2 and V is TRBV28; D uncertain. CDR1 and CDR2 from the germline V gene are MDHEN and SYDVKM. V gave up 5 bases and J gave up 8 bases, with 9 bases separating them. The CDR3 covers 11 residues. The CDR3 bases are TGTGCCAGCAGTAATAGTAGGGGCTACACCTTC. It is translated as CASSNSRGYTF.

This clone was observed a few times. The rearrangement joins TRBV6-1 to TRBJ1-5, with D possibly being TRBD1 (5 bases). The germline CDR1 and CDR2 sequences are MNHNS and SASEGT. The CDR3 sequence is 15 residues long. V was trimmed by 0 bases and J by 6 bases, leaving 12 bases between them. The CDR3 DNA sequence: TGTGCCAGCAGTGAAGCGCTGAGCAGGGCTCAGCCCCAGCATTTT. Residues: CASSEALSRAQPQHF.

The chain uses TRBV28 and TRBJ2-2; D not certain. With 7 bases removed from V and 8 bases from J, the gap between germline ends came to 20 bases. The CDR3 covers 15 residues. Per the germline V gene, CDR1 is MDHEN and CDR2 is SYDVKM. Here the CDR3 DNA reads TGTGCCAGCACCGGCGAGAGGATGAAGTTAGGGGAGCTGTTTTTT. Its protein product is CASTGERMKLGELFF.

The V call is TRBV7-2, the J call TRBJ1-1; no reliable D call. Trimming pared 2 bases from V and 6 bases from J, leaving 10 bases between. This CDR3 has 13 amino acids. CDR1 and CDR2 from the germline V gene are SGHTA and FQGNSA. The CDR3 DNA reads as TGTGCCAGCAGCTTACCGGTCCAACCTGAAGCTTTCTTT. Translated, it gives CASSLPVQPEAFF. The whole variable domain, remainder taken from reference TRBV7-2 and TRBJ1-1, is GAGVSQSPSNKVTEKGKDVELRCDPISGHTALYWYRQSLGQGLEFLIYFQGNSAPDKSGLPSDRFSAERTGGSVSTLTIQRTQQEDSAVYLCASSLPVQPEAFFGQGTRLTVV.

Ten or more counts support this clone. The chain recombines TRBV27 with TRBJ1-6, with TRBD1 as a possible D gene (5 bases). This CDR3 spans 15 amino acids. V lost 2 bases and J lost 7, with 12 bases in between. The germline V gene has CDR1 MNHEY and CDR2 SMNVEV (reference sequence). This CDR3 reads CASSLGQGINSPLHF. CDR3 nucleotide sequence: TGTGCCAGCAGTTTAGGGCAGGGTATCAATTCACCCCTCCACTTT.

The chain has TRBV14 and TRBJ2-2; TRBD1 matches 8 bases. J gave up 6 bases and V 1 base, and 4 bases lay outside the gene matches. The CDR3 has 15 amino acids. Germline V lookup: CDR1 SGHDN, CDR2 FVKESK. The CDR3 spells CASSQAPTGAGELFF. DNA for the CDR3: TGTGCCAGCAGCCAAGCCCCGACAGGGGCCGGGGAGCTGTTTTTT.

This chain connects TRBV4-2 to TRBJ1-1, with D tentatively TRBD1 (6 bases). The CDR3 extends over 13 amino acids. CDR1 is LGHNA, CDR2 YNFKEQ, per germline. The V end was cut by 7 bases, the J end by 5 bases, with 14 bases between. The CDR3 coding sequence is TGTGCCAGCACCGTAGGGGGGCGGACTGAAGCTTTCTTT. As protein: CASTVGGRTEAFF.

J is TRBJ2-6 and V is TRBV4-2, with 8 bases matching TRBD2. This CDR3 has 18 residues. With 4 bases clipped from V and 2 bases from J, the junction kept 10 bases outside the gene matches. CDR1 LGHNA and CDR2 YNFKEQ come from the germline V gene. The CDR3 region is CASSPHLRGGTGANVLTF. CDR3 bases: TGTGCCAGCAGCCCCCACCTCCGCGGGGGGACTGGGGCCAACGTCCTGACTTTC.

The chain carries TRBV28 and TRBJ2-1, with 8 bases lining up with TRBD1. The CDR3 runs 13 residues. CDR1 MDHEN and CDR2 SYDVKM come from the germline V gene. CDR3 in amino acids: CAGDDRGRDEQFF. The CDR3 DNA reads as TGTGCAGGGGACGACAGGGGACGCGATGAGCAGTTCTTC.

This clone was seen just once. This sequence joins TRBV6-5 and TRBJ2-7, with D tentatively TRBD1 or TRBD2 (5 bases each). The V and J ends lost 6 bases and 2 bases respectively, with 14 bases between them. Germline V gene sequence: CDR1 MNHEY, CDR2 SVGAGI. This CDR3 contains 14 residues. CDR3 nucleotide sequence: TGTGCCAGCAGCCCCTGGGACGTCGCCTACGAGCAGTACTTC. Translated, it gives CASSPWDVAYEQYF.

The chain recombines TRBV6-1 with TRBJ1-1; 7 bases map to TRBD1. V was clipped by 7 bases and J by 4 bases; unmatched bases: 6. The CDR3 has 13 residues. Looked up from germline, CDR1 is MNHNS and CDR2 is SASEGT. Written as DNA, the CDR3 is TGTGCCAGCACCCAGACAGGGTCCACTGAAGCTTTCTTT. Its translation is CASTQTGSTEAFF.

This rearrangement joins TRBV5-4 to TRBJ2-7, with 9 bases aligning to TRBD2. The germline V gene encodes CDR1 SGHNT and CDR2 YYREEE (reference sequence). This CDR3 is 17 amino acids long. V shed 0 bases, J shed 5 bases, and the junction held 12 bases outside the gene matches. CDR3 coding DNA: TGTGCCAGCAGCTTGGGGGGCGGGAGGGCCGTCCGACACGAGCAGTACTTC. Translating it yields CASSLGGGRAVRHEQYF.

This clone has only a few counts. The V and J genes are TRBV7-6 and TRBJ2-2; tentatively, D is TRBD2 (6 bases). There are 15 residues in the CDR3. The germline V and J ends were trimmed by 5 bases and 0 bases, with 10 bases remaining between them. Germline loops: CDR1 SGHVS, CDR2 FNYEAQ. The CDR3 loop is CASSAGYANTGELFF. CDR3 sequence (DNA): TGTGCCAGCAGCGCGGGATATGCGAACACCGGGGAGCTGTTTTTT.

This chain joins TRBV29-1 and TRBJ1-2; no clear D. The germline gives CDR1 SQVTM, CDR2 ANQGSEA. Trimming took off 8 bases at V and 2 bases at J, with 18 bases between the two ends. There are 14 residues in the CDR3. CDR3 nucleotide sequence: TGCAGCCATTCCGCCGGAGGAGGGAACTATGGCTACACCTTC. It specifies CSHSAGGGNYGYTF.

The chain employs TRBV7-9 and TRBJ2-2; 11 bases map to TRBD2. CDR1 and CDR2 (germline): SEHNR, FQNEAQ (reference sequence). The CDR3 consists of 16 residues. The V gene end was trimmed by 4 bases and the J gene end by 1 base; junction bases not matched to a gene: 2. The CDR3 nucleotides are TGTGCCAGCAGCTATACTAGCGGGAGGAACACCGGGGAGCTGTTTTTT. Amino acid sequence: CASSYTSGRNTGELFF.

This chain links TRBV5-1 with TRBJ2-3; D uncertain. V was pared by 3 bases and J by 6 bases, with 8 bases between. The CDR3 totals 12 residues. Germline CDR1 reads SGHRS; CDR2 reads YFSETQ. The CDR3 loop reads CASSYDTDTQYF. The CDR3, as DNA: TGCGCCAGCAGCTACGACACGGATACGCAGTATTTT.

This clone has ten or more counts. This rearrangement joins TRBV5-1 to TRBJ2-5; D tentatively fits TRBD1 or TRBD2 (5 bases each). Germline CDR1 SGHRS, CDR2 YFSETQ. V was clipped by 2 bases and J by 2 bases, with 13 bases between them. CDR3 length equals 15 residues. CDR3 protein: CASSFGALPQETQYF. As DNA, the CDR3 is TGCGCCAGCAGCTTCGGGGCCCTGCCACAAGAGACCCAGTACTTC.

This sequence joins TRBV5-6 and TRBJ2-5; 10 bases agree with TRBD2. Germline V CDR1 and CDR2: SGHDT, YYEEEE. CDR3 length: 16 amino acids. Trimming at V came to 0 bases and at J to 2 bases, leaving 4 bases not matched to a gene. The CDR3 DNA is TGTGCCAGCAGCTTGGCCTCTAGCGGGGGACAAGAGACCCAGTACTTC. Protein product: CASSLASSGGQETQYF.

This clone has a count of ten or more. The chain uses TRBV28 and TRBJ1-4, with D possibly matching TRBD1 (6 bases). The CDR3 runs 14 residues. V was clipped by 0 bases and J by 7 bases, with 9 bases between them. From germline, CDR1 is MDHEN and CDR2 SYDVKM. The CDR3 loop is CASSLWGAGEKLFF. Written as DNA, the CDR3 is TGTGCCAGCAGTTTATGGGGGGCGGGTGAAAAACTGTTTTTT.

This clone turned up a few times. This chain connects TRBV11-2 to TRBJ1-5; no firm D call. The V gene lost 1 base and the J gene lost 5 bases, with 12 bases spanning the gap. The CDR3 covers 15 residues. CDR1 and CDR2 (germline): SGHAT, FQNNGV. The CDR3 DNA sequence: TGTGCCAGCAGCTTAGGGACGGCCCGTCATCAGCCCCAGCATTTT. Translation: CASSLGTARHQPQHF.

This clone was counted a few times. The chain is built from TRBV5-1 and TRBJ1-3; possibly TRBD1 for D (5 bases). This CDR3 region has 12 residues. The germline V gene has CDR1 SGHRS and CDR2 YFSETQ. Trimming left V 1 base short and J 11 bases short, with 10 bases between. The CDR3 is CASSLSGESIYF. The CDR3 nucleotides are TGCGCCAGCAGCTTGTCGGGGGAGTCCATATATTTT.

This chain connects TRBV5-1 to TRBJ2-2, with D unresolved. Trimming shortened V by 0 bases and J by 4 bases, and 10 bases separated the two germline ends. There are 15 residues in the CDR3. Germline V gene lookup returns CDR1 SGHRS and CDR2 YFSETQ. The CDR3 is CASSLGFLGTGELFF. The CDR3 coding sequence is TGCGCCAGCAGCTTGGGCTTTCTTGGCACCGGGGAGCTGTTTTTT. Filled out from reference TRBV5-1 and TRBJ2-2, the complete variable domain reads KAGVTQTPRYLIKTRGQQVTLSCSPISGHRSVSWYQQTPGQGLQFLFEYFSETQRNKGNFPGRFSGRQFSNSRSEMNVSTLELGDSALYLCASSLGFLGTGELFFGEGSRLTVL.